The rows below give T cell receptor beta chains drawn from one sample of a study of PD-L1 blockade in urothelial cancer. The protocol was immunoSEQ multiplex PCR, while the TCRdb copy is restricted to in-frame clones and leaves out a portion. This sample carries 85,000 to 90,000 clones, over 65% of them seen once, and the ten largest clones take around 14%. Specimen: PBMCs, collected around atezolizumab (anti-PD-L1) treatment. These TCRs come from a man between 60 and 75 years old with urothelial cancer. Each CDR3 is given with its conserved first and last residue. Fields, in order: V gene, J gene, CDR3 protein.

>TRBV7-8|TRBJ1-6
CASSPTGNNSPLHF
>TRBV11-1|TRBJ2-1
CASSLTVAGATYNEQFF
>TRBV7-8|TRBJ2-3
CASSLGRGGLLSRTDTQYF
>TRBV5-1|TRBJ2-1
CASSLDRGAYNEQFF
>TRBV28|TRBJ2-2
CASSSLSGELFF
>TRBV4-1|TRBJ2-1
CASSQGSGNSYNEQFF
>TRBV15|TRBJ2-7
CATKSSGRIYEQYF
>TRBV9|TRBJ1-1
CASSVDRGKNTEAFF
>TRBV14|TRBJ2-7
CASSQVSAATYEQYF
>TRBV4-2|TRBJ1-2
CASSHGNRGFSGYTF
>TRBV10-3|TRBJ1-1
CAIRRGSTEAFF
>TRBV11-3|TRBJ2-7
CASSPGGGDPYEQYF
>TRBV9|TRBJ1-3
CASSDRTGNTIYF
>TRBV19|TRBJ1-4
CASTPLGQGDEKLFF
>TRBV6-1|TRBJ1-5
CASSEETDQPQHF